A single sample is the source of the 25 T cell receptor beta chains below, sequenced in a study of OX40 agonist ivuxolimab in advanced cancers. The assay was immunoSEQ multiplex PCR, and TCRdb's table has in-frame clones only and misses some. The sample has roughly 25,000 clones, about 70% seen once. The sample here was CD4+ or CD8+ T cells sorted from blood, taken in a trial of the OX40 agonist ivuxolimab. The source is an adult with an advanced solid tumor such as melanoma, head and neck, liver or kidney cancer.

This clone was recorded a few times. The chain couples TRBV5-1 to TRBJ1-4; D remains ambiguous. CDR1 and CDR2 (germline): SGHRS, YFSETQ. This CDR3 contains 15 residues. The V gene lost 0 bases and the J gene lost 5 bases, with 11 bases spanning the gap. CDR3 nucleotide sequence: TGCGCCAGCAGCTTGGGGACCGCCAAAAATGAAAAACTGTTTTTT. Translated, it gives CASSLGTAKNEKLFF.

The genes are TRBV19 and TRBJ1-6, with 9 positions matching TRBD1. V shed 6 bases and J 1 base; nucleotides not matched to a gene: 7. The CDR3 totals 17 residues. CDR1 LNHDA and CDR2 SQIVND come from the germline V gene (reference sequence). In DNA form, the CDR3 reads TGTGCCAGTAGCCGGGACAGGGCCTTGTCCTATAATTCACCCCTCCACTTT. Translation gives CASSRDRALSYNSPLHF.

V gene TRBV9 combines with J gene TRBJ2-2; D is unclear. The germline gives CDR1 SGDLS, CDR2 YYNGEE. Trimming took off 0 bases at V and 7 bases at J, with 7 bases between the two ends. The CDR3 consists of 13 residues. The CDR3 loop is CASSVDQNGELFF. In DNA form, the CDR3 reads TGTGCCAGCAGCGTAGATCAGAACGGGGAGCTGTTTTTT.

The V and J genes are TRBV19 and TRBJ1-6, with TRBD1 identical over 8 bases. V was pared by 5 bases and J by 10 bases, with 7 bases of the junction left unmatched. Germline loops: CDR1 LNHDA, CDR2 SQIVND (reference sequence). This CDR3 comprises 14 residues. The CDR3 sequence is CASSSGTGLSPLHF. In DNA, the CDR3 is TGTGCCAGTAGTTCCGGGACAGGACTCTCACCCCTCCACTTT.

This chain links TRBV30 with TRBJ1-6, with D uncertain. Trimming removed 0 bases from V and 10 bases from J, with 4 bases in between. The CDR3 is made up of 11 amino acids. Germline CDR1 GTSNPN, CDR2 SVGIG (reference sequence). CDR3 loop: CAWSVGSPLHF. Here the CDR3 DNA reads TGTGCCTGGAGTGTAGGCTCACCCCTCCACTTT.

This clone is categorized as medium-sized (0.01 to 0.1%). V gene TRBV5-1 combines with J gene TRBJ1-3; D perhaps matches TRBD1 (6 bases). V lost 0 bases, J lost 3 bases, and 7 bases lay in between. Germline loops: CDR1 SGHRS, CDR2 YFSETQ. This CDR3 is built from 14 residues. CDR3 residues: CASSLGQDGNTIYF. The DNA of the CDR3 is TGCGCCAGCAGCTTGGGACAGGATGGAAACACCATATATTTT.

The chain joins TRBV19 to TRBJ1-2; perhaps TRBD1 as D (6 bases). V was cut by 4 bases and J by 8 bases, with 14 bases left in between. The length of the CDR3 is 13 residues. Per germline, CDR1 LNHDA and CDR2 SQIVND (reference sequence). CDR3 sequence: CASSNRDQPGYTF. For the CDR3, the DNA is TGTGCCAGTAGTAACAGGGATCAGCCGGGCTACACCTTC.

V is TRBV6-1 and J is TRBJ1-1; the D gene is possibly TRBD1 (5 bases). Germline-derived CDR1 and CDR2 are MNHNS and SASEGT. Trimming took off 6 bases at V and 0 bases at J, with 8 bases between the two ends. This CDR3 comprises 13 residues. The CDR3: CASRQDLNTEAFF. For the CDR3, the DNA is TGTGCCAGCAGACAGGACCTGAACACTGAAGCTTTCTTT.

This clone was counted only a few times. This chain connects TRBV14 to TRBJ2-5, with 8 bases fitting TRBD2. Trimming took 3 bases from V and 0 from J; bases not matched to a gene: 9. CDR1 and CDR2 (germline): SGHDN, FVKESK. The CDR3 spans 17 residues. CDR3 residues: CASSQLSSGFYQETQYF. The CDR3 nucleotides are TGTGCCAGCAGCCAGCTCTCTAGCGGGTTCTACCAAGAGACCCAGTACTTC.

This clone has more than one count but fewer than ten. The chain links TRBV6-5 to TRBJ1-2; no definite D call. CDR1 and CDR2 (germline): MNHEY, SVGAGI. V lost 2 bases, J lost 4 bases, and 14 bases lay in between. The CDR3 covers 15 residues. The CDR3 coding sequence is TGTGCCAGCAGTTACGAGCATCGGGGTAGCTATGGCTACACCTTC. This gives the protein CASSYEHRGSYGYTF.

This rearrangement joins TRBV5-1 to TRBJ1-2; 7 nucleotides match TRBD1. Germline V CDR1 and CDR2: SGHRS, YFSETQ. CDR3 length: 14 residues. J lost 9 bases, V lost 0 bases, and 8 bases had no gene match. The CDR3 reads CASSLEQGLASYTF. CDR3 nucleotide sequence: TGCGCCAGCAGCTTGGAACAGGGGCTTGCGAGCTACACCTTC.

CDR3 DNA sequence: TGTGCCAGCAGCTTCCGGGGGGCCGCTAGCACAGATACGCAGTATTTT. Its protein is CASSFRGAASTDTQYF. The chain combines TRBV7-2 with TRBJ2-3, with D possibly TRBD2 on 7 matching bases. This CDR3 has 16 residues. Germline loops: CDR1 SGHTA, CDR2 FQGNSA. Between the trimmed V and J ends, which lost 3 bases and 0 bases, there was a span of 13 bases.

This chain links TRBV7-2 with TRBJ2-3, with TRBD2 identical over 9 bases. Germline loops: CDR1 SGHTA, CDR2 FQGNSA. The V and J ends lost 8 bases and 2 bases, in that order; junction bases with no gene match: 5. There are 14 residues in the CDR3. CDR3 amino acids: CASASGGYTDTQYF. The DNA for the CDR3 is TGTGCCAGCGCGAGCGGGGGGTACACAGATACGCAGTATTTT.

This clone is deemed medium-sized. The J gene is TRBJ1-2, the V gene TRBV7-9; 8 bases are a match to TRBD1. Germline CDR1 reads SEHNR; CDR2 reads FQNEAQ (reference sequence). This CDR3 is built from 13 residues. As DNA, the CDR3 is TGTGCACTGCACAGCCAGGGGACAGGTGGCTACACCTTC. It yields the protein CALHSQGTGGYTF.

The rearrangement uses TRBV30 and TRBJ1-4; D is uncertain. V shed 3 bases and J shed 4 bases, with 9 bases lying between them. This CDR3 region has 13 residues. CDR1 and CDR2 (germline): GTSNPN, SVGIG (reference sequence). The CDR3 DNA reads as TGTGCCTGGAGGCTACATGGTAATGAAAAACTGTTTTTT. The encoded protein is CAWRLHGNEKLFF.

This chain connects TRBV11-2 to TRBJ2-3; 8 positions match TRBD1. Trimming at V came to 4 bases and at J to 1 base, leaving 4 bases not matched to a gene. The CDR3 spans 15 residues. CDR1 and CDR2 (germline): SGHAT, FQNNGV. CDR3 in DNA: TGTGCCAGCAGCTCGTACAGGGGGGGCACAGATACGCAGTATTTT. It is translated as CASSSYRGGTDTQYF.

The chain couples TRBV19 to TRBJ1-1; D perhaps matches TRBD1 (5 bases). Germline lookup yields CDR1 LNHDA and CDR2 SQIVND (reference sequence). This CDR3 has 14 amino acids. V dropped 5 bases and J dropped 1 base, with 11 bases sitting between them. CDR3: CASSLSRENTEAFF. The DNA of the CDR3 is TGTGCCAGTAGTTTGAGCAGGGAGAACACTGAAGCTTTCTTT.

This clone was detected only a few times. The chain uses TRBV10-3 and TRBJ1-5; D might be TRBD1 (6 bases). Per the germline V gene, CDR1 is ENHRY and CDR2 is SYGVKD. The CDR3 runs to 15 residues. V lost 0 bases, J lost 5 bases, and 11 bases lay in between. CDR3 in DNA: TGTGCCATCAGTGAGTCGAGGGAGGGGGATCAGCCCCAGCATTTT. Protein product: CAISESREGDQPQHF.

The J gene is TRBJ2-3, the V gene TRBV5-1; tentative D call: TRBD1 (5 bases). V was clipped by 2 bases and J by 4 bases, with 14 bases between them. CDR3 size: 15 residues. The V gene's germline CDR1 is SGHRS and CDR2 YFSETQ. The CDR3 sequence is CASSFQGAEPDTQYF. For the CDR3, the DNA is TGCGCCAGCAGCTTTCAAGGGGCAGAACCAGATACGCAGTATTTT.

The rearrangement joins TRBV11-1 to TRBJ1-5; D not resolved. The CDR3 is 13 amino acids. CDR1 and CDR2 (germline): SGHAT, FQDESV (reference sequence). V lost 5 bases, J lost 7 bases, and 12 bases lay in between. CDR3 residues: CASSQSGVQPQHF. The CDR3 DNA reads as TGTGCCAGCAGCCAATCTGGAGTGCAGCCCCAGCATTTT.

This clone was counted a few times. V is TRBV14 and J is TRBJ2-7; D is unclear. The V gene's germline CDR1 is SGHDN and CDR2 FVKESK. The V end lost 1 base, the J end lost 0 bases, and 10 bases lay between the germline ends. The CDR3 contains 15 residues. The CDR3 protein is CASSQASLLSYEQYF. The CDR3, as DNA: TGTGCCAGCAGCCAAGCCAGTCTTCTCTCCTACGAGCAGTACTTC.

This clone was seen a few times. The rearrangement uses TRBV2 and TRBJ1-1; TRBD1 is a possible D gene (6 bases). The V and J ends lost 7 bases and 5 bases respectively, with 23 bases between them. This CDR3 comprises 16 residues. Looked up from germline, CDR1 is SNHLY and CDR2 is FYNNEI. The CDR3 sequence is CASTRTIQGIGTEAFF. The CDR3 DNA reads as TGTGCCAGCACTCGTACCATACAGGGAATCGGGACTGAAGCTTTCTTT.

The chain couples TRBV6-6 to TRBJ1-4; TRBD1 matches 7 bases. The V gene end was trimmed by 5 bases and the J gene end by 7 bases; junction bases not matched to a gene: 10. Germline V lookup: CDR1 MNHNY, CDR2 SVGAGI (reference sequence). The CDR3 spans 15 residues. The CDR3 is CASSVEGARAEKLFF. The CDR3 DNA reads TGTGCCAGCAGTGTAGAGGGGGCGCGTGCTGAAAAACTGTTTTTT.

The chain uses TRBV5-6 and TRBJ1-1; no clear D gene. V was pared by 3 bases and J by 1 base, with 10 bases between. The CDR3 has 14 residues. Germline CDR1 and CDR2: SGHDT and YYEEEE. The CDR3 reads CASSSGRSNTEAFF. The CDR3 DNA sequence: TGTGCCAGCAGCTCCGGCAGATCGAACACTGAAGCTTTCTTT.

The chain is built from TRBV5-5 and TRBJ1-2; tentative D call: TRBD1 (6 bases). Germline assignment: CDR1 SGHKS and CDR2 YYEKEE (reference sequence). The V end was cut by 0 bases, the J end by 6 bases, with 6 bases between. This CDR3 has 12 residues. The DNA for the CDR3 is TGTGCCAGCAGCTTGGACAGGGATGGCTACACCTTC. Translating gives CASSLDRDGYTF. The whole variable domain, filled in from reference TRBV5-5 and TRBJ1-2, reads DAGVTQSPTHLIKTRGQQVTLRCSPISGHKSVSWYQQVLGQGPQFIFQYYEKEERGRGNFPDRFSARQFPNYSSELNVNALLLGDSALYLCASSLDRDGYTFGSGTRLTVV.